This T cell receptor (beta chain) was sequenced for a study of T cell responses to AZD1222 COVID-19 vaccine. The ends were cut back, 6 bases at V and 4 bases at J, with 18 bases in the middle. Germline loops: CDR1 MNHEY, CDR2 SVGAGI. The CDR3 is 15 amino acids. Clones were read by immunoSEQ multiplex PCR, and TCRdb kept only the in-frame ones, dropping some. The table shows under 200,000 clones, with approximately 90% occurring only once. The specimen comprised peripheral blood, sampled on day 0 of AZD1222 vaccination. This chain joins TRBV6-5 and TRBJ1-1; D possibly corresponds to TRBD1 (5 bases). The sequence was collected from an adult in good health. The CDR3 region is CASRGDRGMGTEAFF. DNA of the CDR3: TGTGCCAGCAGGGGGGACCGGGGCATGGGCACTGAAGCTTTCTTT.